The clone carrying this TCR beta chain was counted only a few times. Its antigen is not known. The data were obtained in a study of T-cell memory formation after mild COVID-19. Whole-study context: Clusters of TCRs were largely donor specific. Overall study findings and caveats: For second-wave clones that peaked at day 37, SARS-CoV-2 specificity went unverified.

The CDR3 sequence is 12 residues long. Trimming left V 4 bases short and J 4 bases short, with 10 bases between. Germline-derived CDR1 and CDR2 are GTSNPN and SVGIG (reference sequence). MiXCR, run by TCRdb on the 5' RACE reads, gives a single entry per CDR3 protein. The repertoire holds around 340,000 distinct CDR3 sequences, with 10% to 15% as singletons. The rearrangement links TRBV30 to TRBJ1-2; D is unclear. The origin of this receptor is a man in his late teens or twenties who had mild COVID-19 (a few samples of this study predate the infection). Cell type and time point are not known. The sample consisted of PBMCs or a T cell subset sorted from them (not recorded which). This CDR3 is CAWIEGSYGYTF. CDR3 nucleotide sequence: TGTGCCTGGATCGAGGGCAGCTATGGCTACACCTTC.